The 22 T cell receptor beta chains reported below all come from one sample, sequenced in a study of regulatory T cells in long-lasting Graves disease. Through Arm-PCR of CDR3 regions and iRepertoire HTBI primers, TCR beta libraries were built. TCRdb fed the multiplex PCR reads into MiXCR, producing one record per CDR3 protein. The sample carries some 410,000 distinct CDR3 sequences, 16% recorded once. The sample's time point: newly diagnosed GD, antithyroid drugs for less than 3 months. PBMC-derived RNA was used for the TCR library. Separately, the same data were catalogued under a study of T cells in Graves' hyperthyroidism and ophthalmopathy.

Sequenced material: peripheral blood mononuclear cells (PBMCs), taken at new diagnosis, from a patient treated with antithyroid drugs. The receptors come from a woman in her twenties or thirties with Graves disease.

In this sample, this clonotype turned up many times. The rearrangement uses TRBV6-2 or TRBV6-3 and TRBJ1-2; 9 bases match TRBD1. The CDR3 extends over 16 amino acids. V trimming: 5 bases; J trimming: 2 bases; junction bases outside the gene matches: 9. CDR1 MNHEY and CDR2 SVGEGT come from the germline V gene. CDR3 residues: CASSPGQGKDNYGYTF. DNA for the CDR3: TGTGCCAGCAGTCCGGGACAGGGAAAGGACAACTATGGCTACACCTTC.

In its sample, this clonotype was seen many times. The genes are TRBV6-1 and TRBJ2-1, with TRBD2 as a possible D gene (7 bases). The CDR3 has 13 amino acids. Per the germline V gene, CDR1 is MNHNS and CDR2 is SASEGT. V was clipped by 1 base and J by 9 bases, with 10 bases between them. The CDR3 region has the DNA TGTGCCAGCAGTGAAGAGGGAGGGGGTGAGCAGTTCTTC. It specifies CASSEEGGGEQFF.

This chain connects TRBV5-1 to TRBJ1-1; no firm D call. In germline, CDR1 is SGHRS, CDR2 YFSETQ. V lost 2 bases and J 3 bases, leaving 11 bases between the germline ends. This CDR3 comprises 14 residues. The CDR3 sequence is CASSFSGEDTEAFF. The CDR3 coding sequence is TGCGCCAGCAGCTTCTCCGGGGAGGACACTGAAGCTTTCTTT.

This clonotype was seen many times. The chain combines TRBV15 with TRBJ2-3; TRBD2 agrees at 9 bases. This CDR3 spans 16 amino acids. CDR1 LNHNV and CDR2 YYDKDF come from the germline V gene (reference sequence). Trimming removed 1 base from V and 0 bases from J; junction bases left unmatched: 2. CDR3: CATSRGLAASTDTQYF. CDR3 nucleotides: TGTGCCACCAGCAGAGGACTAGCGGCTAGCACAGATACGCAGTATTTT. The variable domain in full, completed from reference TRBV15 and TRBJ2-3, reads DAMVIQNPRYQVTQFGKPVTLSCSQTLNHNVMYWYQQKSSQAPKLLFHYYDKDFNNEADTPDNFQSRRPNTSFCFLDIRSPGLGDTAMYLCATSRGLAASTDTQYFGPGTRLTVL.

This chain links TRBV10-3 with TRBJ2-7; 8 nucleotides align to TRBD2. This CDR3 region has 14 residues. V was clipped by 4 bases and J by 3 bases; unmatched bases: 5. From germline, CDR1 is ENHRY and CDR2 SYGVKD. The DNA of the CDR3 is TGTGCCATCAGTGCACAAGCGGGGGTCTACGAGCAGTACTTC. This encodes CAISAQAGVYEQYF.

As to this clonotype: A far larger clone lies a single base away; this is likely a read error. The rearrangement uses TRBV2 and TRBJ2-1, with 8 bases lining up with TRBD1. The CDR3 is 16 residues long. V dropped 6 bases and J dropped 13; count of bases not matched to a gene: 20. The germline CDR1 and CDR2 sequences are SNHLY and FYNNEI. CDR3 DNA sequence: TGTGCCAGCAGGGGGGCGGTTGGGACAGGTCAAGAGACCCAGTTCTTC. Its translation: CASRGAVGTGQETQFF.

Regarding this clonotype: Given a far larger clone just one base away, this is likely a sequencing read error. This rearrangement joins TRBV11-2 to TRBJ2-1, with TRBD1 as a possible D gene (7 bases). Germline CDR1 reads SGHAT; CDR2 reads FQNNGV. The CDR3 contains 17 residues. Trimming left V 5 bases short and J 10 bases short, with 27 bases between. CDR3 nucleotide sequence: TGTGCCAGCAGCCTACCTCGGGCAGGGGGGTCTCTGGACGAGCAGTTCTTC. It translates to CASSLPRAGGSLDEQFF.

Details on this clonotype: It is unclear where the CDR3 begins or ends on the DNA, so no DNA is shown, and the CDR3 is as TCRdb lists it. The CDR3 here is CASSFYICSAGRQGYLSYEQYF. This chain links TRBV7-2 with TRBJ2-7; the D segment call TRBD1 is taken from the table without a DNA check. Germline CDR1 reads SGHTA; CDR2 reads FQGNSA. From its first to its last residue, the CDR3 has 22 amino acids.

This clonotype was observed at least ten times. The chain couples TRBV12-3 or TRBV12-4 to TRBJ2-7; TRBD2 aligns across 7 bases. There are 14 residues in the CDR3. The trim removed 5 bases at V and 4 bases at J, leaving 8 bases unmatched. This chain's CDR3 is CASSPRGEGYEQYF. CDR3 sequence (DNA): TGTGCCAGCAGTCCCCGCGGGGAGGGTTACGAGCAGTACTTC.

This clonotype was detected many times. The rearrangement uses TRBV10-3 and TRBJ2-7; 9 nucleotides match TRBD1. From germline, CDR1 is ENHRY and CDR2 SYGVKD. This CDR3 region has 12 residues. The V and J ends lost 5 bases and 5 bases, in that order; junction bases with no gene match: 1. Here the CDR3 reads CAISRDRDEQYF. DNA for the CDR3: TGTGCCATCAGTCGGGACAGGGACGAGCAGTACTTC.

The genes are TRBV7-8 and TRBJ1-1; D is unclear. The germline gives CDR1 SGHVS, CDR2 FQNEAQ. Trimming stripped 5 bases from V and 1 base from J, with 14 bases between. The CDR3 covers 15 residues. In DNA form, the CDR3 reads TGTGCCAGCAGCCCATCGACCGCCCAGAACACTGAAGCTTTCTTT. Its translation is CASSPSTAQNTEAFF.

In its sample, this clonotype was seen many times. The chain links TRBV27 to TRBJ2-1, with D possibly TRBD1 on 6 matching bases. The CDR3 runs to 12 residues. The V and J ends lost 5 bases and 6 bases respectively, with 8 bases between them. Germline values: CDR1 MNHEY, CDR2 SMNVEV (reference sequence). CDR3: CASSADSNEQFF. The CDR3 DNA is TGTGCCAGCAGTGCGGACAGCAATGAGCAGTTCTTC.

This clonotype was seen once. The rearrangement uses TRBV12-3 or TRBV12-4 and TRBJ1-1; TRBD1 aligns across 8 bases. J gave up 11 bases and V 5 bases, and 13 bases lay outside the gene matches. The CDR3 is 14 amino acids. The DNA of the CDR3 is TGTGCCAGCAGTCCAAGGGACAGGCATGTTGTCGCTTTCTTT. The encoded protein is CASSPRDRHVVAFF.

This clonotype showed up many times. A junction boundary mismatches the germline segment, possibly from a read error. CDR3 amino acids: CASSFRDYGYTF. The DNA for the CDR3 is TGTGCCAGCAGCTTCAGGGACTATGGCTACACCTTC. The genes are TRBV5-1 and TRBJ1-2; the D gene is possibly TRBD1 (5 bases). Germline CDR1 is SGHRS and CDR2 is YFSETQ. CDR3 length: 12 amino acids. Using reference TRBV5-1 and TRBJ1-2 for the parts outside the CDR3, the full variable domain is KAGVTQTPRYLIKTRGQQVTLSCSPISGHRSVSWYQQTPGQGLQFLFEYFSETQRNKGNFPGRFSGRQFSNSRSEMNVSTLELGDSALYLCASSFRDYGYTFGSGTRLTVV.

With respect to this clonotype: A far larger clone differs by one base, so this is likely a read error. The gene calls are TRBV27 and TRBJ1-1, with 12 bases that match TRBD1. Germline V CDR1 and CDR2: MNHEY, SMNVEV (reference sequence). CDR3 length equals 17 residues. The CDR3 nucleotides are TGTGCCAGCAGTCGGGACAGGGGGCCTGTTATGAACACTGGAGCTTTCTTT. It yields the protein CASSRDRGPVMNTGAFF.

Many counts were recorded for this clonotype. The chain combines TRBV10-3 with TRBJ1-1, with 8 bases that match TRBD1. Germline trimming cut 7 bases from V and 1 base from J; bases unmatched to any gene: 5. Germline CDR1 is ENHRY and CDR2 is SYGVKD. The CDR3 loop spans 14 amino acids. CDR3 amino acids: CAIMGTGENTEAFF. DNA for the CDR3: TGTGCCATCATGGGGACAGGAGAGAACACTGAAGCTTTCTTT.

The chain carries TRBV5-1 and TRBJ2-1, with D tentatively TRBD2 (5 bases). The last part of the DNA fits TRBJ2-5 better; the J call may be wrong. The germline V gene has CDR1 SGHRS and CDR2 YFSETQ. The CDR3 has 14 residues. CDR3 DNA sequence: TGCGCCAGCAGCGATCTCGGGGTCCAAGAGACCCAGTACTTC. Translation gives CASSDLGVQETQYF.

This clonotype was observed many times. The gene calls are TRBV20-1 and TRBJ2-5; D uncertain. Germline CDR1 is DFQATT and CDR2 is SNEGSKA (reference sequence). The CDR3 is 16 residues long. The V gene lost 0 bases and the J gene lost 0 bases, with 14 bases spanning the gap. CDR3 sequence reads: CSARELWQANQETQYF. The CDR3 nucleotides are TGCAGTGCTAGAGAGCTTTGGCAGGCGAACCAAGAGACCCAGTACTTC.

This clonotype has a count of ten or more. This chain joins TRBV13 and TRBJ2-1; TRBD1 matches 12 bases. After removal of 4 bases from V and 13 bases from J, the junction contained 8 bases not matched to a gene. Looked up from germline, CDR1 is PRHDT and CDR2 is FYEKMQ (reference sequence). This CDR3 has 14 residues. CDR3 DNA: TGTGCCAGCAGCTCAGGGACAGGGGGCTTTGTTCAGTTCTTC. Translating it yields CASSSGTGGFVQFF.

This sequence joins TRBV28 and TRBJ1-2, with TRBD1 matching 12 bases. This CDR3 comprises 15 residues. Trimming at V came to 6 bases and at J to 7 bases, leaving 9 bases not matched to a gene. Germline V lookup: CDR1 MDHEN, CDR2 SYDVKM. CDR3 in DNA: TGTGCCAGCAGCCCCCCGGGACAGGGGGCTTTTGGCTACACCTTC. Translation gives CASSPPGQGAFGYTF.

In its sample, this clonotype was seen many times. The rearrangement links TRBV20-1 to TRBJ2-1, with 14 bases fitting TRBD2. Trimming cost V 0 bases and J 8 bases; bases outside gene matches: 6. This CDR3 is built from 16 residues. The germline V gene encodes CDR1 DFQATT and CDR2 SNEGSKA (reference sequence). CDR3 sequence (DNA): TGCAGTGCTAGAGATCCCGGGACTAGCGGGAGTCATGAGCAGTTCTTC. Its protein product is CSARDPGTSGSHEQFF.

Ten or more counts support this clonotype. This chain links TRBV27 with TRBJ1-5; a possible D gene is TRBD1 (6 bases). The germline V gene has CDR1 MNHEY and CDR2 SMNVEV (reference sequence). This CDR3 has 17 residues. V gave up 1 base and J gave up 3 bases, with 16 bases separating them. The CDR3 region has the DNA TGTGCCAGCAGTTTATGGGTGGGGGGGGGCGTCAATCAGCCCCAGCATTTT. It encodes CASSLWVGGGVNQPQHF.